The rows below give T cell receptor beta chains drawn from one sample of a study of preoperative IRX-2 immunotherapy in early breast cancer. Profiling relied on immunoSEQ multiplex PCR, and the TCRdb table lists in-frame clones only, not all of them. The table lists around 95,000 clones, roughly 90% of them singletons. Sequenced here: tumor tissue, sampled after IRX-2 immunotherapy. These receptors originate from a human donor with breast cancer. The CDR3 runs from the conserved cysteine through the conserved F or W. A D gene is named only where the DNA matches it firmly. A row's size may be missing; if present it is once, few, many or a size class.

d_call	v_call	j_call	clone_size	cdr3_nt	cdr3_aa
-	TRBV12-5	TRBJ1-3	-	TGTGCTAGTGGTTTGGCCAGCCGAGAGGGAAACACCATATATTTT	CASGLASREGNTIYF
-	TRBV5-1	TRBJ1-1	-	TGCGCCAGCAGCTTGGGACGACAGGTGAACACTGAAGCTTTCTTT	CASSLGRQVNTEAFF
TRBD2	TRBV18	TRBJ2-1	-	TGTGCCAGCTCACCACGCCAGCGGGGGGGCGATGAGCAGTTCTTC	CASSPRQRGGDEQFF
TRBD2	TRBV29-1	TRBJ2-5	-	TGCAGCTACCGCCCGGGGGGGCAGGAGTATATCCAAGAGACCCAGTACTTC	CSYRPGGQEYIQETQYF
-	TRBV6-4	TRBJ2-4	-	TGTGCCAGCAGATGGGACGCCCTAGCCAAAAACATTCAGTACTTC	CASRWDALAKNIQYF
-	TRBV5-1	TRBJ1-4	-	TGCGCCAGCAGTCGGGCCGGATTTAATGAAAAACTGTTTTTT	CASSRAGFNEKLFF
-	TRBV11-3	TRBJ1-1	-	TGTGCCAGCAGCTTACTCGGGGTCAACCTTGAAGCTTTCTTT	CASSLLGVNLEAFF
-	TRBV6-8	TRBJ2-3	-	TGTGCCAGCAGCCTATATACAGATACGCAGTATTTT	CASSLYTDTQYF
-	TRBV5-1	TRBJ1-6	-	TGCGCCAGCAGCTTGGAGGGGACGGAGAATTCACCCCTCCACTTT	CASSLEGTENSPLHF
TRBD1	TRBV6-8	TRBJ2-7	-	TGTGCCAGCAGTTACCTGACAGGGGGTATCGAGCAGTACTTC	CASSYLTGGIEQYF
-	TRBV5-1	TRBJ1-2	-	TGCGCCAGCAGCTTGGGTTCCTCCCGCTATGGCTACACCTTC	CASSLGSSRYGYTF
-	TRBV5-1	TRBJ1-1	-	TGCGCCAGCAGCTTGATTGGTCCCAGTTTGAACACTGAAGCTTTCTTT	CASSLIGPSLNTEAFF
-	TRBV28	TRBJ1-2	-	TGTGCCAGCAGTCCGCCGGGGGGCTATGGCTACACCTTC	CASSPPGGYGYTF
TRBD2	TRBV6-8	TRBJ2-7	-	TGTGCCAGCAGTCCTCAGATAGCGGGGCCCCACGAGCAGTACTTC	CASSPQIAGPHEQYF
TRBD1	TRBV25-1	TRBJ2-2	-	TGTGCCAGCACCCACAGCGGACAGGGAACCGGGGAGCTGTTTTTT	CASTHSGQGTGELFF
-	TRBV6-8	TRBJ1-6	-	TGTGCCAGCAGCGCGGGGGGGTCACCCCTCCACTTT	CASSAGGSPLHF
TRBD1	TRBV18	TRBJ2-5	-	TGTGCCAGCTCAGCCGGGACAGCCGATGGGGAGACCCAGTACTTC	CASSAGTADGETQYF
-	TRBV6-8	TRBJ1-1	-	TGTGCCAGCCTAGCCAGGGGCCTGAACACTGAAGCTTTCTTT	CASLARGLNTEAFF
TRBD1	TRBV6-8	TRBJ1-1	-	TGTGCCAGCAGTCCTGGACAGGGGAGGAGGAGCACTGAAGCTTTCTTT	CASSPGQGRRSTEAFF
TRBD1	TRBV14	TRBJ2-1	-	TGTGCCAGCAGCCAACAAACCGGGACAGGGGGCCGGAATGAGCAGTTCTTC	CASSQQTGTGGRNEQFF
-	TRBV5-1	TRBJ2-7	-	TGCGCCAGCAGCTTGGCCCTAGAGACACCACTAGGGCAGTACTTC	CASSLALETPLGQYF
TRBD2	TRBV6-8	TRBJ2-7	-	TGTGCCAGCAGTTCCCAGGAAGGACTAGCGCCTTACGAGCAGTACTTC	CASSSQEGLAPYEQYF
-	TRBV6-8	TRBJ2-7	few	TGTGCCAGCAGTTACTCGATGGGTACCCGCTACTACGAGCAGTACTTC	CASSYSMGTRYYEQYF
TRBD2	TRBV6-8	TRBJ2-1	-	TGTGCCAGCAGTTCCATCCTCGGGGGGACTACATACAATGAGCAGTTCTTC	CASSSILGGTTYNEQFF
-	TRBV15	TRBJ1-2	-	TGTGCCACCAGCAGAGGAGGGAAACCGCCGGAGTATGGCTACACCTTC	CATSRGGKPPEYGYTF
TRBD1	TRBV23-1	TRBJ2-7	-	TGCGCCAGCAGCTTGGGGACAGGGTACGAGCAGTACTTC	CASSLGTGYEQYF
-	TRBV28	TRBJ1-2	-	TGTGCCAGCAGTTTACCCCCCAGCAGGACGTTCCGGGGTGGCTACACCTTC	CASSLPPSRTFRGGYTF
-	TRBV5-1	TRBJ2-3	-	TGCGCCAGCAGCGCGGGGTCAGCAAACACAGATACGCAGTATTTT	CASSAGSANTDTQYF
-	TRBV18	TRBJ1-2	-	TGTGCCAGCTCCTTGAGAGGGGATTATGGCTACACCTTC	CASSLRGDYGYTF